Reported below is one T cell receptor beta chain. Its matching antigen is unknown. The data derive from a study of T cell responses to AZD1222 COVID-19 vaccine. Sequenced by immunoSEQ multiplex PCR; TCRdb stores in-frame clones only, minus some. The profile shows about 100,000 clones, about 89% of them singletons. The study pooled second doses at about 4 or about 12 weeks. This CDR3 region has 16 residues. Trimming cost V 2 bases and J 1 base, with 14 bases left between them. The germline CDR1 and CDR2 sequences are MDHEN and SYDVKM. The study's findings and limits: Along spike, vaccine-associated CD4 TCRs were found throughout, with dominance at 160-218 and 743-854. There were repertoire samples only from the period after the peak T cell response.

This rearrangement joins TRBV28 to TRBJ1-1; TRBD1 is a possible D gene (6 bases). The sample in question was peripheral blood, obtained 28 days after the second AZD1222 dose. This TCR was recovered from an adult who received the AZD1222 COVID-19 vaccine. The CDR3 sequence is CASSLQGLVRNTEAFF. The CDR3 coding sequence is TGTGCCAGCAGTTTACAGGGGTTGGTAAGGAACACTGAAGCTTTCTTT. The whole variable domain, remainder taken from reference TRBV28 and TRBJ1-1, is DVKVTQSSRYLVKRTGEKVFLECVQDMDHENMFWYRQDPGLGLRLIYFSYDVKMKEKGDIPEGYSVSREKKERFSLILESASTNQTSMYLCASSLQGLVRNTEAFFGQGTRLTVV.